The 5 T cell receptor beta chains in this list originate from one sample, sequenced in a study of CDR3 diversity in severe acne. Via MiXCR, TCRdb re-called the PCR reads, giving one row per CDR3 protein. Among roughly 100,000 distinct CDR3 sequences listed, approximately 47% were seen once. The sample consisted of blood. The receptors derive from a male donor with acne.

The CDR3 reads CASSASILYTEAFF. In DNA, the CDR3 is TGCGCCAGCAGCGCTTCTATACTTTACACTGAAGCTTTCTTT. The chain uses TRBV5-1 and TRBJ1-1; no firm D call. Germline CDR1 reads SGHRS; CDR2 reads YFSETQ. The CDR3 sequence is 14 residues long. The V and J ends lost 4 bases and 3 bases respectively, with 13 bases between them.

The rearrangement joins TRBV29-1 to TRBJ1-2; 9 bases map to TRBD1. The length of the CDR3 is 14 residues. In germline, CDR1 is SQVTM, CDR2 ANQGSEA. V lost 3 bases to trimming and J lost 8 bases; unmatched junction nucleotides: 10. CDR3 coding DNA: TGCAGCGTTGAGGCGAACAGGGGGCCCGGGGGCTACACCTTC. Translated: CSVEANRGPGGYTF. The variable domain in full, with the rest retrieved from reference TRBV29-1 and TRBJ1-2, is SAVISQKPSRDICQRGTSLTIQCQVDSQVTMMFWYRQQPGQSLTLIATANQGSEATYESGFVIDKFPISRPNLTFSTLTVSNMSPEDSSIYLCSVEANRGPGGYTFGSGTRLTVV.

A note on this clonotype: This may stem from a read error, because a much larger clone lies one nucleotide away. Because the CDR3 is missing its conserved closing phenylalanine or tryptophan, this is likely a read error. The chain links TRBV20-1 to TRBJ2-1; 16 bases line up with TRBD2. The germline gives CDR1 DFQATT, CDR2 SNEGSKA (reference sequence). V lost 5 bases and J lost 7; bases outside the gene matches: 8. The CDR3 has 16 residues. For the CDR3, the DNA is TGCAGTGCTGATCCGGGACTAGCGGGAGGGGCGAATGAGCAGTTCCTC. Translating it yields CSADPGLAGGANEQFL.

This clonotype was found many times. The chain combines TRBV4-2 with TRBJ2-7; 9 nucleotides align to TRBD1. CDR1 is LGHNA, CDR2 YNFKEQ, per germline. The ends lost 0 bases at V and 6 bases at J; junction bases unmatched: 6. There are 15 residues in the CDR3. CDR3 in DNA: TGTGCCAGCAGCCAAGACGGACAGGGGCGGGTCGAGCAGTACTTC. Translated, it gives CASSQDGQGRVEQYF.

The chain combines TRBV15 with TRBJ2-5, with TRBD2 as a possible D gene (6 bases). This CDR3 has 18 amino acids. Germline CDR1 is LNHNV and CDR2 is YYDKDF (reference sequence). V was clipped by 3 bases and J by 4 bases, with 24 bases between them. The CDR3 spells CATSSWGDLYPGRETQYF. CDR3 in DNA: TGTGCCACCAGCAGCTGGGGGGATTTATACCCGGGCCGAGAGACCCAGTACTTC. Filled out from reference TRBV15 and TRBJ2-5, the complete variable domain reads DAMVIQNPRYQVTQFGKPVTLSCSQTLNHNVMYWYQQKSSQAPKLLFHYYDKDFNNEADTPDNFQSRRPNTSFCFLDIRSPGLGDTAMYLCATSSWGDLYPGRETQYFGPGTRLLVL.